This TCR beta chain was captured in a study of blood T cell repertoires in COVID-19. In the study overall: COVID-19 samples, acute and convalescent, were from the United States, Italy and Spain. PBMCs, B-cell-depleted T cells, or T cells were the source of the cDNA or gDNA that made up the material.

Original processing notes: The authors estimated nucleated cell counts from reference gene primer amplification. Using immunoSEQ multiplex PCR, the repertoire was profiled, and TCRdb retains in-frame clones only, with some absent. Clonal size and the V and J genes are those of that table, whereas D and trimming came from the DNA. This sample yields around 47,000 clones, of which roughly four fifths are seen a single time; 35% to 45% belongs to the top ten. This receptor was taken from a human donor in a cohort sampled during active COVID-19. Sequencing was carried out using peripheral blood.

CDR3 nucleotides: TGCGCCAGCAGCGGGAGGACTAGCGGGGTTGCTGAGCAGTTCTTC. As protein: CASSGRTSGVAEQFF. This chain connects TRBV5-1 to TRBJ2-1, with 12 nucleotides matching TRBD2. V was pared by 4 bases and J by 9 bases, with 8 bases of the junction left unmatched. In germline, CDR1 is SGHRS, CDR2 YFSETQ. CDR3 length: 15 residues.